These 21 T cell receptor beta chains were sequenced from one sample in a study of cytomegalovirus exposure and HLA in healthy donors. Only in-frame clones appear in the TCRdb table, and some are missing; sequencing was by immunoSEQ multiplex PCR. The data hold 59,000 or so clones, with nearly 90% observed a single time. Sequenced: PBMCs. These receptors came from a woman aged 18-29 years in good health and CMV-seronegative.

J is TRBJ2-3 and V is TRBV18, with D tentatively TRBD2 (5 bases). V was shortened by 6 bases and J by 4 bases, with 14 bases between the two germline ends. This CDR3 has 14 residues. Germline CDR1 and CDR2: KGHSH and LQKENI. Written as DNA, the CDR3 is TGTGCCAGCTCCCGTGTTGAGGGCTCAGATACGCAGTATTTT. This gives the protein CASSRVEGSDTQYF. Supplemented by reference TRBV18 and TRBJ2-3, the full variable domain reads NAGVMQNPRHLVRRRGQEARLRCSPMKGHSHVYWYRQLPEEGLKFMVYLQKENIIDESGMPKERFSAEFPKEGPSILRIQQVVRGDSAAYFCASSRVEGSDTQYFGPGTRLTVL.

This clone occurred a few times. The chain links TRBV7-9 to TRBJ2-7; D unclear. Germline lookup yields CDR1 SEHNR and CDR2 FQNEAQ (reference sequence). Between the trimmed V and J ends, which lost 2 bases and 0 bases, there was a span of 5 bases. CDR3 length: 13 residues. CDR3 sequence: CASSLQASYEQYF. In DNA form, the CDR3 reads TGTGCCAGCAGCTTACAGGCCTCCTACGAGCAGTACTTC. The full variable domain, its missing parts supplied by reference TRBV7-9 and TRBJ2-7, is DTGVSQNPRHKITKRGQNVTFRCDPISEHNRLYWYRQTLGQGPEFLTYFQNEAQLEKSRLLSDRFSAERPKGSFSTLEIQRTEQGDSAMYLCASSLQASYEQYFGPGTRLTVT.

J is TRBJ1-2 and V is TRBV6-5; weak D call: TRBD1 (5 bases). Looked up from germline, CDR1 is MNHEY and CDR2 is SVGAGI. V was clipped by 0 bases and J by 4 bases, with 12 bases between them. CDR3 length equals 15 residues. The CDR3 nucleotides are TGTGCCAGCAGTTACTCGGCCATGGGGCTCTATGGCTACACCTTC. Protein: CASSYSAMGLYGYTF.

This clone was seen just once. The rearrangement links TRBV5-6 to TRBJ1-1; TRBD1 agrees at 7 bases. The CDR3 contains 15 residues. V gave up 3 bases and J gave up 1 base; unmatched junction bases: 6. Per the germline V gene, CDR1 is SGHDT and CDR2 is YYEEEE. Here the CDR3 DNA reads TGTGCCAGCAGCTCGGGGACAGACGGGAACACTGAAGCTTTCTTT. Translating it yields CASSSGTDGNTEAFF.

The rearrangement uses TRBV29-1 and TRBJ2-1; no clear D gene. Trimming removed 2 bases at V and 6 bases at J, with 11 bases between. The length of the CDR3 is 13 residues. Germline V gene data show CDR1 as SQVTM and CDR2 as ANQGSEA. CDR3 in DNA: TGCAGCGTTGAAACCCGACTTACCAATGAGCAGTTCTTC. This gives the protein CSVETRLTNEQFF.

The V gene is TRBV7-2, the J gene TRBJ1-4, with 7 bases fitting TRBD1. CDR3 length: 15 residues. From germline, CDR1 is SGHTA and CDR2 FQGNSA. V lost 5 bases, J lost 5 bases, and 8 bases stayed unmatched. DNA for the CDR3: TGTGCCAGCAGCCCATCGGGACAGTACAATGAAAAACTGTTTTTT. The encoded protein is CASSPSGQYNEKLFF.

The chain employs TRBV30 and TRBJ1-2; TRBD1 aligns across 7 bases. The CDR3 is 13 residues long. CDR1 is GTSNPN and CDR2 is SVGIG in the germline V gene (reference sequence). The ends lost 3 bases at V and 2 bases at J; junction bases unmatched: 3. The CDR3 reads CAWSMGQNYGYTF. CDR3 in DNA: TGTGCCTGGAGCATGGGACAGAACTATGGCTACACCTTC.

This chain connects TRBV4-2 to TRBJ2-1, with TRBD2 identical over 10 bases. The CDR3 is 19 residues long. In germline, CDR1 is LGHNA, CDR2 YNFKEQ. V dropped 0 bases and J dropped 1; count of bases not matched to a gene: 9. CDR3 sequence: CASSQERLAGVLSYNEQFF. DNA for the CDR3: TGTGCCAGCAGCCAAGAAAGGCTAGCGGGAGTACTTTCCTACAATGAGCAGTTCTTC.

The chain links TRBV20-1 to TRBJ1-1; 7 positions agree with TRBD1. The CDR3 runs 11 residues. CDR1 and CDR2 (germline): DFQATT, SNEGSKA (reference sequence). With 5 bases clipped from V and 5 bases from J, the junction kept 2 bases outside the gene matches. The CDR3 spells CSAGRGTEAFF. The CDR3 region has the DNA TGCAGTGCTGGCAGGGGGACTGAAGCTTTCTTT.

This clone was recorded many times. The gene calls are TRBV10-2 and TRBJ2-1; D unresolved. CDR1 and CDR2 (germline): WSHSY, SAAADI. V lost 3 bases and J 8 bases, leaving 14 bases between the germline ends. This CDR3 has 14 amino acids. CDR3 region: CASSETMRSDEQFF. In DNA, the CDR3 is TGCGCCAGCAGTGAAACTATGAGGTCAGATGAGCAGTTCTTC.

On this clone: The junction does not match germline at one end; this may be a read error. The chain combines TRBV7-7 with TRBJ2-3; tentatively, D is TRBD2 (6 bases). This CDR3 is 14 amino acids long. CDR1 is SSHAT and CDR2 is FNYEAQ in the germline V gene (reference sequence). The CDR3 sequence is CASSLMGLTDTQYF. The DNA of the CDR3 is TGTGCTAGCAGCTTGATGGGACTCACAGATACGCAGTATTTT.

V is TRBV7-8 and J is TRBJ1-6; TRBD1 might be the D (5 bases). The CDR3 consists of 15 residues. Between the trimmed V and J ends, which lost 4 bases and 9 bases, there was a span of 16 bases. The V gene's germline CDR1 is SGHVS and CDR2 FQNEAQ. The chain's CDR3 is CASSSSNGGGSPLHF. The CDR3 DNA reads TGTGCCAGCAGCTCAAGTAACGGGGGTGGTTCACCCCTCCACTTT.

This chain uses TRBV19 with TRBJ2-7; TRBD2 might be the D (6 bases). V was shortened by 5 bases and J by 2 bases, with 13 bases between the two germline ends. The CDR3 length is 14 residues. Per germline, CDR1 LNHDA and CDR2 SQIVND (reference sequence). CDR3 bases: TGTGCCAGTAGTCCCGGGACGGGGGCCTACGAGCAGTACTTC. Translation gives CASSPGTGAYEQYF.

CDR3 region: CAWSRNSGGEAFF. For the CDR3, the DNA is TGTGCCTGGAGTCGAAACAGTGGAGGAGAAGCTTTCTTT. The chain employs TRBV30 and TRBJ1-1; no clear D. CDR3 length equals 13 residues. Germline V CDR1 and CDR2: GTSNPN, SVGIG (reference sequence). Trimming removed 2 bases at V and 8 bases at J, with 15 bases between.

The chain links TRBV28 to TRBJ1-5, with a weak D call TRBD1 (5 bases). Germline V gene data show CDR1 as MDHEN and CDR2 as SYDVKM. Trimming left V 6 bases short and J 1 base short, with 13 bases between. The CDR3 covers 15 residues. The CDR3 DNA reads as TGTGCCAGCAGCCCCAGGGCGGGGAGCAATCAGCCCCAGCATTTT. Encoded protein: CASSPRAGSNQPQHF.

J is TRBJ1-1 and V is TRBV6-5; TRBD1 might be the D (5 bases). The V gene lost 7 bases and the J gene lost 4 bases, with 16 bases spanning the gap. The CDR3 runs 14 residues. Germline assignment: CDR1 MNHEY and CDR2 SVGAGI. The chain's CDR3 is CASTPSGGGTEAFF. In DNA, the CDR3 is TGTGCCAGCACCCCCTCGGGGGGAGGCACTGAAGCTTTCTTT.

This clone was seen a single time. The rearrangement uses TRBV6-5 and TRBJ2-2; D is possibly TRBD2 (6 bases). Germline CDR1 reads MNHEY; CDR2 reads SVGAGI. CDR3 length: 14 amino acids. Trimming pared 6 bases from V and 5 bases from J, leaving 13 bases between. The CDR3 protein is CASRSAGRTGELFF. DNA of the CDR3: TGTGCCAGCAGAAGTGCAGGGAGGACCGGGGAGCTGTTTTTT.

This clone has just one count. The V gene is TRBV19, the J gene TRBJ2-1; TRBD2 aligns across 9 bases. Trimming cost V 9 bases and J 2 bases; bases outside gene matches: 8. CDR1 is LNHDA, CDR2 SQIVND, per germline (reference sequence). This CDR3 is built from 15 residues. Here the CDR3 reads CASGIAGVAYNEQFF. DNA of the CDR3: TGTGCCAGCGGAATAGCGGGAGTTGCCTACAATGAGCAGTTCTTC.

V and J are TRBV28 and TRBJ1-4; no definite D call. Deletions cut 8 bases from V and 5 bases from J, with 9 bases between. Germline CDR1 MDHEN, CDR2 SYDVKM. The CDR3 length is 12 residues. The CDR3 DNA follows: TGTGCCAGCCACAGTGGGAATGAAAAACTGTTTTTT. It yields the protein CASHSGNEKLFF.

This chain links TRBV5-1 with TRBJ2-3; D may be TRBD1 (6 bases). Germline CDR1 reads SGHRS; CDR2 reads YFSETQ. Trimming cost V 4 bases and J 2 bases, with 14 bases left between them. CDR3 size: 15 residues. This CDR3 is CASSLGGFNTDTQYF. The CDR3 region has the DNA TGCGCCAGCAGCCTAGGGGGATTTAACACAGATACGCAGTATTTT.

J is TRBJ1-4 and V is TRBV7-6; weak D call: TRBD1 (5 bases). The CDR3 is 15 amino acids. V was cut by 0 bases and J by 7 bases, with 12 bases left in between. Looked up from germline, CDR1 is SGHVS and CDR2 is FNYEAQ. CDR3 in amino acids: CASSLAKGIGEKLFF. For the CDR3, the DNA is TGTGCCAGCAGCTTAGCGAAGGGGATAGGTGAAAAACTGTTTTTT.